The next 2 T cell receptor beta chains were all read from a single sample in a study of blood T cell repertoires in COVID-19. Method: immunoSEQ multiplex PCR; TCRdb's copy keeps in-frame clones and lacks some. The sample has about 130,000 clones, around three quarters seen once; the top ten hold about 10%. The material sequenced was peripheral blood. The source is a human donor in a cohort sampled during active COVID-19.

The CDR3 DNA reads TGTGCTAGTGCACCTTCAGGGGCCAAAAACATTCAGTACTTC. Translating it yields CASAPSGAKNIQYF. The chain carries TRBV12-5 and TRBJ2-4; D is perhaps TRBD1 (5 bases). V lost 7 bases, J lost 1 base, and 11 bases lay in between. The CDR3 length is 14 residues. Germline values: CDR1 LGHNT, CDR2 FRNRAP.

The chain combines TRBV2 with TRBJ1-1, with 8 bases fitting TRBD1. From germline, CDR1 is SNHLY and CDR2 FYNNEI. The trim removed 5 bases at V and 4 bases at J, leaving 6 bases unmatched. This CDR3 region has 14 residues. This CDR3 is CASSPGQVRTEAFF. For the CDR3, the DNA is TGTGCCAGCAGTCCGGGACAGGTACGCACTGAAGCTTTCTTT.